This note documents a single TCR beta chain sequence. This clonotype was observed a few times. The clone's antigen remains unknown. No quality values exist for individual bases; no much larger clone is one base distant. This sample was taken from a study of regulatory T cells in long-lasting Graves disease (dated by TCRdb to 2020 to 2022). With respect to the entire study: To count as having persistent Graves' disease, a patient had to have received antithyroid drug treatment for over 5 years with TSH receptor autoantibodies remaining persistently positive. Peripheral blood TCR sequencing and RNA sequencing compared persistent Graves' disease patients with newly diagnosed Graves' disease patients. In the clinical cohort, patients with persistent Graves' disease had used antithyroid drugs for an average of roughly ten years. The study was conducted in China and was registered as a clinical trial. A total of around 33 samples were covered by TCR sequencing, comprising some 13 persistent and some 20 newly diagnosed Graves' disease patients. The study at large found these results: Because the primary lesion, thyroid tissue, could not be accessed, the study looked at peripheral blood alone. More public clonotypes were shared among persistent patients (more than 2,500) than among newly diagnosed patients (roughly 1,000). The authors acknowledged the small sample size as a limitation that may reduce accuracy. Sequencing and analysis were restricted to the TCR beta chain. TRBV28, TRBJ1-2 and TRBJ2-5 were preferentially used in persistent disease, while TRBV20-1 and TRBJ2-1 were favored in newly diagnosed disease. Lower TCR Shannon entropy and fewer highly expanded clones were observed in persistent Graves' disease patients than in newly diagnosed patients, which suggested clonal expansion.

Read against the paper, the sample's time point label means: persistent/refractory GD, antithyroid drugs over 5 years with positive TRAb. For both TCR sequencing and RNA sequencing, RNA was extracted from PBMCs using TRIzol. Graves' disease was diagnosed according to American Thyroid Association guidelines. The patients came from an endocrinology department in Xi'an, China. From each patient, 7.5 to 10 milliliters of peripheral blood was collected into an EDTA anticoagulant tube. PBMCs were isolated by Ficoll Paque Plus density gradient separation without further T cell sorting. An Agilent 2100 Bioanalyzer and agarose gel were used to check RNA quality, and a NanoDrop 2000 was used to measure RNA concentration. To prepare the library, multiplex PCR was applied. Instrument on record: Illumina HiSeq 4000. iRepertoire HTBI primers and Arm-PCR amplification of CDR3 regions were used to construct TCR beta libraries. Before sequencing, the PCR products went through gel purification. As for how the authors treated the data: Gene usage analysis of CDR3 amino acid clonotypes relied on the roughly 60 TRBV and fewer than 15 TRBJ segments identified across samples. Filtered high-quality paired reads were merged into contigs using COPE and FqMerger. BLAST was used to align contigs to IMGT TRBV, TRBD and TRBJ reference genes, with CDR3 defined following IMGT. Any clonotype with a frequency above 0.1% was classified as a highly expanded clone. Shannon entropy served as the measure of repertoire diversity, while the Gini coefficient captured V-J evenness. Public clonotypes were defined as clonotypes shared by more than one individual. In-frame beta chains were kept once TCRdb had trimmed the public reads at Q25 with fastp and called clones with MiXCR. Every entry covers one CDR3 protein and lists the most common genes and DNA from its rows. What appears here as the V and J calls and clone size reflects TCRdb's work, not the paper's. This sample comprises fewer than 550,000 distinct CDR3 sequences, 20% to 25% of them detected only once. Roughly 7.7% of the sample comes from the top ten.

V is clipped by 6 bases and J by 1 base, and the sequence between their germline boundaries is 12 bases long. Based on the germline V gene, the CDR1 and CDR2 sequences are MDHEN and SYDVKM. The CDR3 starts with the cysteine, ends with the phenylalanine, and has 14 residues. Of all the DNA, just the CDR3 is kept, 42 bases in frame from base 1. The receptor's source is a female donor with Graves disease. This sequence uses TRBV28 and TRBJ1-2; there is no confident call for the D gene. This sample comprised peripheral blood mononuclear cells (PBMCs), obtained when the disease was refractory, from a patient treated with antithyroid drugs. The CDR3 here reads CASSEPGNNYGYTF. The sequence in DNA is TGTGCCAGCAGCGAACCAGGAAATAACTATGGCTACACCTTC.